This T cell receptor (beta chain) was retrieved from a study of blood T cell repertoires in COVID-19. About the study: Acute and convalescent COVID-19 specimens originated in the United States, Italy and Spain. Nucleic acid was either cDNA or gDNA, and it came from T cells, B-cell-depleted T cells, or PBMCs.

Per the original methods: For nucleated cells, counts were estimated from reference gene primer amplification. Profiled with immunoSEQ multiplex PCR; TCRdb holds only in-frame clones, not every one. For V, J and clone size, that table is used; D and trimming come from the DNA. This table has nearly 200,000 clones, roughly four fifths appearing once. Germline-derived CDR1 and CDR2 are SEHNR and FQNEAQ (reference sequence). Unmatched junction bases numbered 7, after V lost 5 bases and J lost 1 base. This CDR3 contains 16 residues. The sample was peripheral blood. The gene calls are TRBV7-9 and TRBJ1-1, with 10 bases that match TRBD1. This receptor was taken from a woman in her 70s with active or convalescent COVID-19. CDR3 DNA sequence: TGTGCCAGCAGCATCCCTCGGGACAGGGGGAACACTGAAGCTTTCTTT. Its translation: CASSIPRDRGNTEAFF.